This record concerns one T cell receptor (beta chain) sequence. Sequencing was performed with immunoSEQ multiplex PCR; in TCRdb, only in-frame clones are kept and a portion is missing. The data contain tens of thousands of clones, roughly 77% of them singletons. This entry is derived from a study of T cell repertoires in ileal Crohn's disease. In the study overall: About half received postoperative treatment, some ten with thiopurines and 15 to 20 anti-TNF.

The germline V gene encodes CDR1 SGHVS and CDR2 FNYEAQ. The CDR3 totals 15 residues. V was pared by 1 base and J by 8 bases, with 12 bases between. Sequencing was performed on ileal tissue. The rearrangement uses TRBV7-6 and TRBJ1-6; tentatively, D is TRBD1 (6 bases). The TCR comes from an adult with Crohn's disease. DNA for the CDR3: TGTGCCAGCAGCTTAGGTGGGACATCGGATTCACCCCTCCACTTT. Amino acids: CASSLGGTSDSPLHF. The entire variable domain, with the rest obtained from reference TRBV7-6 and TRBJ1-6, is as follows: GAGVSQSPRYKVTKRGQDVALRCDPISGHVSLYWYRQALGQGPEFLTYFNYEAQQDKSGLPNDRFSAERPEGSISTLTIQRTEQRDSAMYRCASSLGGTSDSPLHFGNGTRLTVT.